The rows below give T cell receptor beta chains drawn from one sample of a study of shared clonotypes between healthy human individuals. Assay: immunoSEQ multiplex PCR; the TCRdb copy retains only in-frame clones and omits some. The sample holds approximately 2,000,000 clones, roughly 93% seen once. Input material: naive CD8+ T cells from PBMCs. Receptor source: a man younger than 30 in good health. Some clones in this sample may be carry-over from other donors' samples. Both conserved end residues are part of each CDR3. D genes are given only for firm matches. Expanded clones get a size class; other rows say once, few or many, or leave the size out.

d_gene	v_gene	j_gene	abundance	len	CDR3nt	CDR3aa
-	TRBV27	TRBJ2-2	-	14	TGTGCCAGCAGTTTAACAGGGCGCACCGGGGAGCTGTTTTTT	CASSLTGRTGELFF
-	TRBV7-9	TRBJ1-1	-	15	TGTGCCAGCAGCTGGGAGACTCAAAAGAACACTGAAGCTTTCTTT	CASSWETQKNTEAFF
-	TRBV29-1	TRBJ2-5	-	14	TGCAGCGTTGAAGAACGGACCCCGGCGGCGACCCAGTACTTC	CSVEERTPAATQYF
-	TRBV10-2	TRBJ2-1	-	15	TGCGCCAGCAGTGTGGATAGCACCCTACGGCGCGAGCAGTTCTTC	CASSVDSTLRREQFF
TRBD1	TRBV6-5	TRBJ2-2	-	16	TGTGCCAGCAGTTACCCCGACAGGGGAGGCACCGGGGAGCTGTTTTTT	CASSYPDRGGTGELFF
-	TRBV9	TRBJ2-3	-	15	TGTGCCAGCAGCGTAGCAGGCAGGGGTCGGGATACGCAGTATTTT	CASSVAGRGRDTQYF
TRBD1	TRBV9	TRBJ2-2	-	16	TGTGCCAGCAGCGTAGGGGGGACAGACTCCACCGGGGAGCTGTTTTTT	CASSVGGTDSTGELFF
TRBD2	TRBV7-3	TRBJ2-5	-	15	TGTGCCAGCAGCTTGATAGCGGGGCTTGAAGAGACCCAGTACTTC	CASSLIAGLEETQYF
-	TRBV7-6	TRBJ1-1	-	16	TGTGCCAGCAGCTTATCTCGTCCCACCCTAGGCACTGAAGCTTTCTTT	CASSLSRPTLGTEAFF
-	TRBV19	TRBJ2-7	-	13	TGTGCCAGTAGCCCCGGGCAGGCCTACGAGCAGTACTTC	CASSPGQAYEQYF
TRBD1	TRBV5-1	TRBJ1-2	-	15	TGCGCCAGCAGCCTGTGGACAGGGCGGAGCTATGGCTACACCTTC	CASSLWTGRSYGYTF
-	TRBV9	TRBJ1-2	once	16	TGTGCCAGCAGCCACGGAGAGCCGGTCGTCAACTATGGCTACACCTTC	CASSHGEPVVNYGYTF